These 27 T cell receptor beta chains were sequenced from one sample in a study of cytomegalovirus exposure and HLA in healthy donors. The PCR was carried out with 60 Vbeta primers and 13 Jbeta primers. Produced via immunoSEQ multiplex PCR; TCRdb's table is partial and in-frame only. The profile shows about 190,000 clones, roughly 80% of them singletons. The sequencing input was PBMCs. All receptors come from a middle-aged man in good health and CMV-seronegative.

This clone was picked up one time. The chain's CDR3 is CASSLELTDTQYF. CDR3 sequence (DNA): TGCGCCAGCAGCTTGGAACTCACAGATACGCAGTATTTT. The chain has TRBV5-1 and TRBJ2-3; D not resolved. This CDR3 contains 13 residues. Per germline, CDR1 SGHRS and CDR2 YFSETQ. V was trimmed by 0 bases and J by 2 bases, leaving 4 bases between them.

The genes are TRBV29-1 and TRBJ2-3, with 9 bases identical to TRBD1. Unmatched junction bases numbered 2, after V lost 1 base and J lost 3 bases. Germline CDR1 and CDR2: SQVTM and ANQGSEA. This CDR3 spans 14 amino acids. CDR3 residues: CSVEGDRGTDTQYF. CDR3 coding DNA: TGCAGCGTTGAAGGTGACAGGGGGACAGATACGCAGTATTTT.

This clone was recorded once. V usage is TRBV18 and J usage is TRBJ2-7; maybe TRBD2 (6 bases). The CDR3 spans 12 residues. V gave up 5 bases and J gave up 7 bases, with 12 bases separating them. The germline gives CDR1 KGHSH, CDR2 LQKENI. The CDR3 spells CASSIHGGEQYF. As DNA, the CDR3 is TGTGCCAGCTCAATCCATGGAGGGGAGCAGTACTTC.

This clone was recorded a few times. J is TRBJ1-2 and V is TRBV27, with D uncertain. The V end was cut by 4 bases, the J end by 6 bases, with 12 bases between. CDR3 length: 13 residues. The germline V gene has CDR1 MNHEY and CDR2 SMNVEV (reference sequence). The CDR3 protein is CASSYTSGNGYTF. DNA of the CDR3: TGTGCCAGCAGTTATACCTCAGGAAATGGCTACACCTTC.

This sequence joins TRBV15 and TRBJ2-1; 7 bases are a match to TRBD1. CDR3 length: 14 residues. From germline, CDR1 is LNHNV and CDR2 YYDKDF (reference sequence). J was trimmed by 6 bases and V by 6 bases; bases with no gene match: 8. The CDR3 region has the DNA TGTGCCACCAGGTCAAGGGGGCTGACCAATGAGCAGTTCTTC. As protein: CATRSRGLTNEQFF.

The count of this clone is one. The junction shows a germline mismatch at one end, possibly a read error. Other DNA sequences of this sample code for an identical CDR3. V usage is TRBV5-6 and J usage is TRBJ2-7; 7 nucleotides match TRBD1. CDR1 and CDR2 (germline): SGHDT, YYEEEE. The CDR3 is made up of 14 amino acids. The CDR3 sequence: CASSPQTGTYEQYF. The CDR3 DNA is TGCGCCAGCAGCCCGCAGACAGGGACCTACGAGCAGTACTTC.

The chain combines TRBV13 with TRBJ2-5; D is uncertain. This CDR3 has 15 residues. Germline V gene data show CDR1 as PRHDT and CDR2 as FYEKMQ (reference sequence). V lost 1 base, J lost 1 base, and 10 bases lay in between. The CDR3 nucleotides are TGTGCCAGCAGCTTAGAAACTACTCTCCAAGAGACCCAGTACTTC. Protein: CASSLETTLQETQYF.

The J gene is TRBJ2-7, the V gene TRBV19, with 9 bases aligning to TRBD1. The CDR3 contains 13 residues. Germline assignment: CDR1 LNHDA and CDR2 SQIVND (reference sequence). Losses at the gene ends were 6 bases for V and 2 bases for J; bases not matched to a gene: 2. CDR3 loop: CASRGTGTYEQYF. The CDR3 region has the DNA TGTGCCAGTAGAGGGACAGGGACCTACGAGCAGTACTTC. The full variable domain, its missing parts supplied by reference TRBV19 and TRBJ2-7, is DGGITQSPKYLFRKEGQNVTLSCEQNLNHDAMYWYRQDPGQGLRLIYYSQIVNDFQKGDIAEGYSVSREKKESFPLTVTSAQKNPTAFYLCASRGTGTYEQYFGPGTRLTVT.

This chain connects TRBV6-1 to TRBJ1-5; 8 bases align to TRBD1. The CDR3 sequence is 14 residues long. Germline V gives CDR1 MNHNS, CDR2 SASEGT. The trim removed 7 bases at V and 5 bases at J, leaving 7 bases unmatched. In DNA form, the CDR3 reads TGTGCCAGCAACCCGGGACAGGCATATCAGCCCCAGCATTTT. Translation gives CASNPGQAYQPQHF.

The J gene is TRBJ1-1, the V gene TRBV29-1; TRBD1 matches at 9 bases. The CDR3 length is 13 residues. CDR1 is SQVTM and CDR2 is ANQGSEA in the germline V gene. J was trimmed by 5 bases and V by 3 bases; bases with no gene match: 4. In DNA form, the CDR3 reads TGCAGCGTTGAGGGGACAGGGCTTACTGAAGCTTTCTTT. Translating it yields CSVEGTGLTEAFF.

In this sample, this clone turned up a few times. Distinct nucleotide sequences in the sample also encode this CDR3. The J gene is TRBJ1-1, the V gene TRBV9, with D uncertain. Trimming took 0 bases from V and 3 from J, leaving 9 bases between them. CDR3 length equals 14 residues. The germline gives CDR1 SGDLS, CDR2 YYNGEE. CDR3 nucleotides: TGTGCCAGCAGCGTAGAATTGAGAGACACTGAAGCTTTCTTT. Amino acids: CASSVELRDTEAFF. Supplemented by reference TRBV9 and TRBJ1-1, the full variable domain reads DSGVTQTPKHLITATGQRVTLRCSPRSGDLSVYWYQQSLDQGLQFLIQYYNGEERAKGNILERFSAQQFPDLHSELNLSSLELGDSALYFCASSVELRDTEAFFGQGTRLTVV.

This clone was recorded a few times. This chain's CDR3 is CASSFIQGHTQYF. As DNA, the CDR3 is TGTGCCAGCAGTTTTATACAGGGGCATACGCAGTATTTT. V is TRBV6-6 and J is TRBJ2-3; TRBD1 aligns across 7 bases. The CDR3 runs 13 residues. CDR1 is MNHNY and CDR2 is SVGAGI in the germline V gene (reference sequence). V trimming: 4 bases; J trimming: 7 bases; junction bases outside the gene matches: 5.

The CDR3 nucleotides are TGTGCCAGCAGCCCAGAGACAGGGGAGGGTCAGCCCCAGCATTTT. Its translation: CASSPETGEGQPQHF. This chain links TRBV7-6 with TRBJ1-5, with TRBD1 matching 8 bases. Per germline, CDR1 SGHVS and CDR2 FNYEAQ. The length of the CDR3 is 15 residues. J was trimmed by 6 bases and V by 5 bases; bases with no gene match: 9.

V usage is TRBV7-8 and J usage is TRBJ2-3, with D possibly TRBD1 on 6 matching bases. This CDR3 contains 17 residues. Per the germline V gene, CDR1 is SGHVS and CDR2 is FQNEAQ. V was clipped by 0 bases and J by 6 bases, with 19 bases between them. The CDR3 DNA sequence: TGTGCCAGCAGCTTAGCCCCCCTCGGGCAGGGGTTGGATACGCAGTATTTT. Translating gives CASSLAPLGQGLDTQYF.

This chain joins TRBV5-1 and TRBJ2-3, with TRBD1 matching over 7 bases. Germline V gives CDR1 SGHRS, CDR2 YFSETQ. V was pared by 4 bases and J by 2 bases, with 7 bases of the junction left unmatched. This CDR3 has 15 amino acids. The CDR3 DNA reads TGCGCCAGCAGCCGCCGGGACAGTCTCACAGATACGCAGTATTTT. Encoded protein: CASSRRDSLTDTQYF.

On this clone itself: Other DNA sequences from this sample encode an identical CDR3 as well. The chain recombines TRBV29-1 with TRBJ1-5; possible D gene TRBD1, 5 bases. Trimming removed 6 bases at V and 2 bases at J, with 11 bases between. This CDR3 spans 13 amino acids. Germline loops: CDR1 SQVTM, CDR2 ANQGSEA. The CDR3 protein is CSVGQGGNQPQHF. CDR3 coding DNA: TGCAGCGTCGGACAAGGGGGCAATCAGCCCCAGCATTTT.

This clone has more than one count but fewer than ten. This chain joins TRBV2 and TRBJ2-3, with TRBD1 matching 9 bases. The CDR3 extends over 14 amino acids. CDR1 and CDR2 from the germline V gene are SNHLY and FYNNEI. Trimming cost V 7 bases and J 4 bases; bases outside gene matches: 6. CDR3 DNA sequence: TGTGCCAGCATGGGGACAGGGAGGGCAGATACGCAGTATTTT. Translated: CASMGTGRADTQYF.

The J gene is TRBJ1-5, the V gene TRBV27; TRBD1 aligns across 7 bases. V dropped 5 bases and J dropped 5; count of bases not matched to a gene: 6. In germline, CDR1 is MNHEY, CDR2 SMNVEV (reference sequence). The CDR3 covers 14 residues. As DNA, the CDR3 is TGTGCCAGCAGTCCGACAGGGTCCCATCAGCCCCAGCATTTT. It codes for CASSPTGSHQPQHF.

The chain uses TRBV5-3 and TRBJ2-2; TRBD1 might be the D (6 bases). TRBV5-3 is labeled an ORF, and its function is uncertain. V lost 3 bases to trimming and J lost 3 bases, with 12 bases between them. This CDR3 is 15 amino acids long. The CDR3 nucleotides are TGTGCCAGAAGCTCAACAGGGCAGGACACCGGGGAGCTGTTTTTT. Protein product: CARSSTGQDTGELFF.

Only a few counts were recorded for this clone. The junction departs from the called germline gene at one end, perhaps through a read error. The genes are TRBV12-5 and TRBJ2-7, with 7 bases that match TRBD1. The CDR3 is 14 residues long. Germline-derived CDR1 and CDR2 are LGHNT and FRNRAP. This chain's CDR3 is CASGLDRIFYEQYF. The CDR3 DNA is TGTGCTAGTGGCTTGGACAGGATTTTCTACGAGCAGTACTTC.

This clone was seen only a few times. The V gene is TRBV27, the J gene TRBJ1-6; 9 bases fit TRBD1. Germline assignment: CDR1 MNHEY and CDR2 SMNVEV (reference sequence). The CDR3 runs to 13 residues. J gave up 8 bases and V 8 bases, and 4 bases lay outside the gene matches. CDR3 residues: CASSGTGYSPLHF. The CDR3, as DNA: TGTGCCAGCTCCGGGACAGGGTATTCACCCCTCCACTTT.

The rearrangement uses TRBV10-3 and TRBJ2-7; 11 positions match TRBD2. Germline-derived CDR1 and CDR2 are ENHRY and SYGVKD. The V segment lost 5 bases and the J segment 4 bases; nucleotides outside the gene matches: 4. The CDR3 loop spans 14 amino acids. CDR3 bases: TGTGCCATCAGTCTAGCGGGGGGCGGTTACGAGCAGTACTTC. Protein: CAISLAGGGYEQYF.

This chain joins TRBV5-1 and TRBJ1-2; 7 nucleotides match TRBD1. The germline CDR1 and CDR2 sequences are SGHRS and YFSETQ. V gave up 4 bases and J gave up 8 bases; unmatched junction bases: 14. This CDR3 region has 15 residues. The CDR3 reads CASSQGRQGSSGYTF. The CDR3 DNA follows: TGCGCCAGCAGCCAAGGGCGACAGGGCAGTTCGGGCTACACCTTC. The entire variable domain, with the rest obtained from reference TRBV5-1 and TRBJ1-2, is as follows: KAGVTQTPRYLIKTRGQQVTLSCSPISGHRSVSWYQQTPGQGLQFLFEYFSETQRNKGNFPGRFSGRQFSNSRSEMNVSTLELGDSALYLCASSQGRQGSSGYTFGSGTRLTVV.

The rearrangement joins TRBV7-9 to TRBJ1-1; D is unresolved. The CDR3 runs 19 residues. Germline assignment: CDR1 SEHNR and CDR2 FQNEAQ (reference sequence). V was trimmed by 4 bases and J by 4 bases, leaving 28 bases between them. The CDR3 is CASSSTIPPIGNGLTEAFF. Here the CDR3 DNA reads TGTGCCAGCAGCTCGACTATTCCCCCTATCGGGAACGGGCTCACTGAAGCTTTCTTT.

A single count supports this clone. The rearrangement links TRBV10-3 to TRBJ2-2, with TRBD1 matching 10 bases. Per germline, CDR1 ENHRY and CDR2 SYGVKD. The CDR3 consists of 14 residues. V lost 7 bases, J lost 4 bases, and 3 bases stayed unmatched. The DNA for the CDR3 is TGTGCCATCAAAAGACAGGGGGCCACCGGGGAGCTGTTTTTT. Translation: CAIKRQGATGELFF.

V gene TRBV5-4 combines with J gene TRBJ1-1; 7 bases match TRBD1. The CDR3 loop spans 13 amino acids. V shed 1 base and J 11 bases; nucleotides not matched to a gene: 8. Per the germline V gene, CDR1 is SGHNT and CDR2 is YYREEE (reference sequence). This chain's CDR3 is CASSLPGAGGAFF. CDR3 DNA sequence: TGTGCCAGCAGCTTGCCGGGGGCAGGGGGGGCTTTCTTT.

V is TRBV5-1 and J is TRBJ2-3; the match to TRBD1 covers 9 bases. V lost 7 bases to trimming and J lost 3 bases; unmatched junction nucleotides: 6. Germline V lookup: CDR1 SGHRS, CDR2 YFSETQ. This CDR3 is 14 amino acids long. This chain's CDR3 is CASQSQGATDTQYF. In DNA, the CDR3 is TGCGCCAGCCAATCACAGGGGGCGACAGATACGCAGTATTTT.